These 25 T cell receptor beta chains originate from one sample sequenced in a study of T cell responses to AZD1222 COVID-19 vaccine. Repertoires were generated with immunoSEQ multiplex PCR, while TCRdb's copy carries only in-frame clones and drops some. The sample holds about 150,000 clones; roughly 94% are singletons and the top ten take around 1.3%. Sample: peripheral blood, taken on day 0 of AZD1222 vaccination. Receptors originate from an adult in good health.

V gene TRBV25-1 combines with J gene TRBJ2-5; 7 bases agree with TRBD1. The V gene end was trimmed by 7 bases and the J gene end by 4 bases; junction bases not matched to a gene: 15. Germline CDR1 is MGHDK and CDR2 is SYGVNS. The CDR3 is 16 residues long. CDR3 amino acids: CASNLTGIPQGETQYF. CDR3 nucleotide sequence: TGTGCCAGCAACCTGACAGGGATCCCCCAAGGAGAGACCCAGTACTTC.

The chain uses TRBV15 and TRBJ1-5; D may be TRBD1 (6 bases). This CDR3 is built from 16 residues. V was clipped by 5 bases and J by 0 bases, with 14 bases between them. From germline, CDR1 is LNHNV and CDR2 YYDKDF (reference sequence). In nucleotides, the CDR3 is TGTGCCACCAGCTCGAGCAGGGGTTATAGCAATCAGCCCCAGCATTTT. Its protein is CATSSSRGYSNQPQHF.

The chain combines TRBV5-1 with TRBJ2-7, with D possibly being TRBD2 (6 bases). Trimming shortened V by 0 bases and J by 5 bases, and 12 bases separated the two germline ends. This CDR3 spans 14 amino acids. CDR1 and CDR2 (germline): SGHRS, YFSETQ. The CDR3: CASSLAGGGDEQYV. The CDR3 bases are TGCGCCAGCAGCTTGGCCGGGGGAGGCGACGAGCAGTACGTC.

V gene TRBV4-3 combines with J gene TRBJ1-2; TRBD1 is a possible D gene (6 bases). The CDR3 is made up of 17 amino acids. The germline V and J ends were trimmed by 1 base and 8 bases, with 23 bases remaining between them. The germline V gene has CDR1 LGHNA and CDR2 YSLEER. Here the CDR3 reads CASSQGVRQQGRRGYTF. The CDR3 bases are TGCGCCAGCAGCCAAGGGGTTCGCCAACAGGGAAGGAGAGGCTACACCTTC.

The J gene is TRBJ1-1, the V gene TRBV7-9, with D possibly TRBD1 on 5 matching bases. The germline gives CDR1 SEHNR, CDR2 FQNEAQ (reference sequence). V lost 1 base, J lost 5 bases, and 20 bases lay in between. This CDR3 comprises 17 residues. CDR3 nucleotide sequence: TGTGCCAGCAGCTTAGTGTGGGATAGGCCGGGGGTAACTGAAGCTTTCTTT. Translated, it gives CASSLVWDRPGVTEAFF.

The chain couples TRBV5-4 to TRBJ2-3; possible D gene TRBD2, 5 bases. Deletions cut 4 bases from V and 1 base from J, with 16 bases between. The CDR3 is 16 residues long. Germline loops: CDR1 SGHNT, CDR2 YYREEE (reference sequence). Here the CDR3 DNA reads TGTGCCAGCAGCCCGAGGGCATCCTCACGCACAGATACGCAGTATTTT. It translates to CASSPRASSRTDTQYF.

This chain uses TRBV18 with TRBJ2-1; D not certain. This CDR3 contains 12 residues. Germline V lookup: CDR1 KGHSH, CDR2 LQKENI. Between the trimmed V and J ends, which lost 2 bases and 4 bases, there was a span of 3 bases. The CDR3 here is CASSPGYNEQFF. In nucleotides, the CDR3 is TGTGCCAGCTCACCAGGTTACAATGAGCAGTTCTTC. Drawing the rest from reference TRBV18 and TRBJ2-1, the complete variable domain is NAGVMQNPRHLVRRRGQEARLRCSPMKGHSHVYWYRQLPEEGLKFMVYLQKENIIDESGMPKERFSAEFPKEGPSILRIQQVVRGDSAAYFCASSPGYNEQFFGPGTRLTVL.

The V and J genes are TRBV19 and TRBJ1-1; D remains unclear. Germline V gene data show CDR1 as LNHDA and CDR2 as SQIVND (reference sequence). This CDR3 comprises 13 residues. Trimming cost V 9 bases and J 1 base, with 12 bases left between them. Written as DNA, the CDR3 is TGTGCCAGCGACGCTGGAGGGAACACTGAAGCTTTCTTT. Amino acids: CASDAGGNTEAFF.

This chain links TRBV6-2 or TRBV6-3 with TRBJ1-1, with D perhaps TRBD1 (6 bases). Germline values: CDR1 MNHEY, CDR2 SVGEGT. Trimming pared 5 bases from V and 3 bases from J, leaving 19 bases between. This CDR3 comprises 16 residues. The CDR3 region is CASSLQGSALYTEAFF. Written as DNA, the CDR3 is TGTGCCAGCAGTCTACAGGGATCGGCCTTGTACACTGAAGCTTTCTTT.

The rearrangement links TRBV10-3 to TRBJ1-1; 8 positions agree with TRBD1. Trimming at V came to 2 bases and at J to 4 bases, leaving 3 bases not matched to a gene. Germline loops: CDR1 ENHRY, CDR2 SYGVKD. The CDR3 loop spans 14 amino acids. CDR3: CAISEDRGGTEAFF. Here the CDR3 DNA reads TGTGCCATCAGTGAGGACAGGGGTGGCACTGAAGCTTTCTTT.

The chain carries TRBV7-7 and TRBJ2-1; 8 nucleotides align to TRBD2. Germline V gives CDR1 SSHAT, CDR2 FNYEAQ (reference sequence). Trimming removed 3 bases from V and 6 bases from J; junction bases left unmatched: 7. The length of the CDR3 is 15 residues. CDR3 loop: CASSLRLAGSNEQFF. The CDR3, as DNA: TGTGCCAGCAGCTTGAGGCTAGCGGGCAGCAATGAGCAGTTCTTC.

This clone came up a few times. The gene calls are TRBV24-1 and TRBJ2-1; D call uncertain. Germline V gene lookup returns CDR1 KGHDR and CDR2 SFDVKD. The CDR3 sequence is 15 residues long. With 0 bases removed from V and 4 bases from J, the gap between germline ends came to 9 bases. The CDR3 here is CATSDLSQEYNEQFF. The DNA of the CDR3 is TGTGCCACCAGTGATTTGTCACAAGAATACAATGAGCAGTTCTTC.

This chain links TRBV20-1 with TRBJ2-1, with D perhaps TRBD2 (5 bases). Germline loops: CDR1 DFQATT, CDR2 SNEGSKA (reference sequence). CDR3 length: 16 amino acids. Trimming stripped 5 bases from V and 10 bases from J, with 27 bases between. The CDR3 DNA reads TGCAGTGCTGGTGGACTTGGGGAGAGAGGGTCTGGCGAGCAGTTCTTC. Translating it yields CSAGGLGERGSGEQFF.

The count of this clone is one. The rearrangement uses TRBV10-3 and TRBJ2-1, with D unclear. Germline CDR1 is ENHRY and CDR2 is SYGVKD. V lost 0 bases, J lost 7 bases, and 7 bases lay in between. This CDR3 region has 13 residues. The CDR3 reads CAISESTTNEQFF. Written as DNA, the CDR3 is TGTGCCATCAGTGAGTCTACTACTAATGAGCAGTTCTTC.

This clone has only one observation. CDR3 region: CASSCPGVPFERNYEQYV. The CDR3 DNA is TGTGCCAGCAGCTGCCCTGGGGTCCCCTTCGAAAGAAACTACGAGCAGTACGTC. This chain joins TRBV7-3 and TRBJ2-7; D is unresolved. With 4 bases removed from V and 3 bases from J, the gap between germline ends came to 25 bases. CDR3 size: 18 residues. CDR1 is SGHTA, CDR2 FQGTGA, per germline.

The chain uses TRBV18 and TRBJ2-7; D is unclear. The CDR3 contains 14 residues. The V and J ends lost 0 bases and 2 bases respectively, with 8 bases between them. The germline V gene encodes CDR1 KGHSH and CDR2 LQKENI. The CDR3 spells CASSPPANPYEQYV. In nucleotides, the CDR3 is TGTGCCAGCTCACCACCGGCGAACCCCTACGAGCAGTACGTC.

The chain couples TRBV25-1 to TRBJ2-7; D possibly corresponds to TRBD2 (5 bases). The CDR3 spans 13 residues. Between the trimmed V and J ends, which lost 1 base and 6 bases, there was a span of 10 bases. From germline, CDR1 is MGHDK and CDR2 SYGVNS. CDR3 nucleotides: TGTGCCAGCAGTGAATGGGAGTGGGGCGAGCAGTACGTC. Residues: CASSEWEWGEQYV.

The chain employs TRBV3-1 (or the pseudogene TRBV3-2) and TRBJ1-2; D is uncertain. Trimming took off 6 bases at V and 4 bases at J, with 12 bases between the two ends. This CDR3 has 13 amino acids. In germline, CDR1 is LGHDT, CDR2 YNNKEL (reference sequence). As DNA, the CDR3 is TGTGCCAGCAGGGGTCAGATTACCTATGGCTACACCTTC. Encoded protein: CASRGQITYGYTF.

This chain connects TRBV19 to TRBJ1-2; 7 bases are shared with TRBD1. The J segment lost 7 bases and the V segment lost 1 base, leaving 9 bases of the junction unmatched. The CDR3 consists of 15 residues. The V gene's germline CDR1 is LNHDA and CDR2 SQIVND (reference sequence). The DNA for the CDR3 is TGTGCCAGTAGTATAGGGGCGACAGGGCTTTCTGGCTACACCTTC. It is translated as CASSIGATGLSGYTF. Full variable domain (rest looked up from reference TRBV19 and TRBJ1-2): DGGITQSPKYLFRKEGQNVTLSCEQNLNHDAMYWYRQDPGQGLRLIYYSQIVNDFQKGDIAEGYSVSREKKESFPLTVTSAQKNPTAFYLCASSIGATGLSGYTFGSGTRLTVV.

The gene calls are TRBV5-6 and TRBJ2-1, with TRBD2 matching over 9 bases. Looked up from germline, CDR1 is SGHDT and CDR2 is YYEEEE. V shed 2 bases and J 7 bases; nucleotides not matched to a gene: 10. The CDR3 is 16 amino acids. CDR3 nucleotide sequence: TGTGCCAGCAGCTTCTACAGCGGGGGGCCGTGGAATGAGCAGTTCTTC. It is translated as CASSFYSGGPWNEQFF.

This clone occurred once. The J gene is TRBJ1-1, the V gene TRBV7-6; D is uncertain. The CDR3 runs 11 residues. Germline V CDR1 and CDR2: SGHVS, FNYEAQ. Trimming took 6 bases from V and 4 from J, leaving 6 bases between them. This CDR3 reads CASRGGTEAFF. In DNA form, the CDR3 reads TGTGCCAGCAGAGGTGGCACTGAAGCTTTCTTT.

This clone was detected only a few times. This chain links TRBV23-1 with TRBJ2-2; 8 bases fit TRBD1. TRBV23-1 counts as an open reading frame of uncertain function. V lost 2 bases, J lost 2 bases, and 10 bases stayed unmatched. The CDR3 runs to 18 residues. CDR3 in DNA: TGCGCCAGCAGTCAAACTTCCCAGGGGGCGCCCAACACCGGGGAGCTGTTTTTT. Translation: CASSQTSQGAPNTGELFF.

Written as DNA, the CDR3 is TGTGCCAGCGGACTACAGGGGGCGCGGAATTCACCCCTCCACTTT. It yields the protein CASGLQGARNSPLHF. This sequence joins TRBV2 and TRBJ1-6, with 9 bases lining up with TRBD1. Germline V lookup: CDR1 SNHLY, CDR2 FYNNEI. Trimming took 8 bases from V and 7 from J; bases not matched to a gene: 9. The CDR3 contains 15 residues.

CDR3 DNA: TGTGCCAGCAGCAGCGGGACGAGCAATGGCTACACCTTC. Protein: CASSSGTSNGYTF. This chain links TRBV7-8 with TRBJ1-2, with D maybe TRBD1 (5 bases). CDR1 is SGHVS and CDR2 is FQNEAQ in the germline V gene. This CDR3 has 13 residues. V was clipped by 5 bases and J by 6 bases, with 13 bases between them. The variable domain in full, completed from reference TRBV7-8 and TRBJ1-2, reads GAGVSQSPRYKVAKRGQDVALRCDPISGHVSLFWYQQALGQGPEFLTYFQNEAQLDKSGLPSDRFFAERPEGSVSTLKIQRTQQEDSAVYLCASSSGTSNGYTFGSGTRLTVV.

This clone appeared a single time. The J gene is TRBJ2-1, the V gene TRBV9; TRBD1 is a possible D gene (5 bases). The CDR3 covers 15 residues. Trimming cost V 3 bases and J 1 base, with 11 bases left between them. Germline CDR1 and CDR2: SGDLS and YYNGEE. This chain's CDR3 is CASSEGRKSYNEQFF. CDR3 nucleotide sequence: TGTGCCAGCAGCGAGGGGCGGAAATCCTACAATGAGCAGTTCTTC.